This record concerns one T cell receptor beta chain sequence. Antigen unknown. Germline assignment: CDR1 LNHDA and CDR2 SQIVND (reference sequence). The length of the CDR3 is 15 residues. With V trimmed by 5 bases and J by 5 bases, 5 bases remained unmatched. This sample is part of a study of T cell responses to AZD1222 COVID-19 vaccine. Assay: immunoSEQ multiplex PCR; the TCRdb copy retains only in-frame clones and omits some. The table lists some 150,000 clones, roughly nine tenths of them singletons. Study-level points and caveats: An increase in Spike-specific TCR breadth and depth was observed after two AZD1222 doses. Spike was spanned by vaccine-associated CD4 TCRs, with dominance at 160-218 and 743-854. Among spike-specific TCRs, nearly half reportedly target unmutated variant regions.

Pooled samples include second doses given at about 4 or 12 weeks. The chain is built from TRBV19 and TRBJ2-5, with 13 bases identical to TRBD2. Source: peripheral blood, taken 28 days after the second AZD1222 dose. The sequence was collected from an adult who received the AZD1222 COVID-19 vaccine. The DNA of the CDR3 is TGTGCCAGTAGTCGGACTAGCGGGAGTGTGGAGACCCAGTACTTC. Its protein is CASSRTSGSVETQYF.